These 13 T cell receptor beta chains came from one sample sequenced in a study of blood T cell repertoires in COVID-19. Generated by immunoSEQ multiplex PCR, the TCRdb table keeps only in-frame clones and is missing some. The data contain about 190,000 clones, 88% of them seen just once; the ten biggest clones take up around 1.5%. Sequenced sample: peripheral blood. The receptors originated from a man younger than 30 with active or convalescent COVID-19.

J is TRBJ2-1 and V is TRBV19; TRBD1 aligns across 7 bases. Germline V gene data show CDR1 as LNHDA and CDR2 as SQIVND (reference sequence). Germline trimming cut 6 bases from V and 5 bases from J; bases unmatched to any gene: 13. The length of the CDR3 is 16 residues. This CDR3 is CASSLTGIVFHNEQFF. The DNA for the CDR3 is TGTGCCAGTAGCTTGACAGGGATTGTTTTCCACAATGAGCAGTTCTTC.

At least ten counts were recorded for this clone. The chain carries TRBV5-1 and TRBJ2-1; 7 bases fit TRBD1. The germline V gene has CDR1 SGHRS and CDR2 YFSETQ. Germline trimming cut 4 bases from V and 0 bases from J; bases unmatched to any gene: 7. CDR3 length equals 16 residues. CDR3 residues: CASSKGTVRSYNEQFF. The CDR3 nucleotides read TGCGCCAGCAGCAAAGGGACAGTTCGCTCCTACAATGAGCAGTTCTTC. Complete variable domain (other parts from reference TRBV5-1 and TRBJ2-1): KAGVTQTPRYLIKTRGQQVTLSCSPISGHRSVSWYQQTPGQGLQFLFEYFSETQRNKGNFPGRFSGRQFSNSRSEMNVSTLELGDSALYLCASSKGTVRSYNEQFFGPGTRLTVL.

V gene TRBV18 combines with J gene TRBJ1-4, with a tentative D call TRBD1 (6 bases). The V end lost 0 bases, the J end lost 4 bases, and 9 bases lay between the germline ends. Germline values: CDR1 KGHSH, CDR2 LQKENI. The CDR3 runs 15 residues. DNA of the CDR3: TGTGCCAGCTCACCACCCTCAGGGGATAATGAAAAACTGTTTTTT. Its protein is CASSPPSGDNEKLFF.

This chain joins TRBV6-2 or TRBV6-3 and TRBJ1-3, with D unresolved. This CDR3 has 16 amino acids. CDR1 and CDR2 from the germline V gene are MNHEY and SVGEGT. Trimming left V 5 bases short and J 0 bases short, with 14 bases between. DNA for the CDR3: TGTGCCAGCAGTACCCGGGAACGAAACTCTGGAAACACCATATATTTT. Amino acid sequence: CASSTRERNSGNTIYF.

The chain uses TRBV4-2 and TRBJ2-1; TRBD2 matches 10 bases. This CDR3 is built from 17 residues. Germline CDR1 reads LGHNA; CDR2 reads YNFKEQ. After removal of 0 bases from V and 3 bases from J, the junction contained 5 bases not matched to a gene. CDR3 nucleotide sequence: TGTGCCAGCAGCCAAGATTGGGTAGCGGGGGGCTACAATGAGCAGTTCTTC. This translates into CASSQDWVAGGYNEQFF.

The chain combines TRBV5-4 with TRBJ2-3; TRBD2 agrees at 13 bases. Germline V gene lookup returns CDR1 SGHNT and CDR2 YYREEE (reference sequence). J was trimmed by 5 bases and V by 3 bases; bases with no gene match: 9. CDR3 length equals 17 residues. For the CDR3, the DNA is TGTGCCAGCAGCTCCGGACTAGCGGGAGCAGCCGGAGATACGCAGTATTTT. This codes for CASSSGLAGAAGDTQYF.

The J gene is TRBJ2-7, the V gene TRBV5-1; TRBD2 matches at 14 bases. Trimming removed 0 bases from V and 4 bases from J; junction bases left unmatched: 6. Germline values: CDR1 SGHRS, CDR2 YFSETQ. The CDR3 extends over 17 amino acids. For the CDR3, the DNA is TGCGCCAGCAGCTTGGGACTAGCGGGAGGGGGACAGTACGAGCAGTACTTC. Its translation is CASSLGLAGGGQYEQYF.

V and J are TRBV4-1 and TRBJ2-1, with 9 positions matching TRBD2. Trimming at V came to 4 bases and at J to 8 bases, leaving 18 bases not matched to a gene. CDR1 and CDR2 (germline): MGHRA, YSYEKL. The CDR3 runs to 18 residues. In nucleotides, the CDR3 is TGCGCCAGCAGCCCCCGATCTCTTTCTAGCGGGGTCATCTATGAGCAGTTCTTC. This codes for CASSPRSLSSGVIYEQFF.

This clone is a singleton in its sample. The rearrangement joins TRBV5-1 to TRBJ1-1; a weak D match, TRBD1 (5 bases). The CDR3 consists of 15 residues. V dropped 0 bases and J dropped 0 bases, with 9 bases sitting between them. Looked up from germline, CDR1 is SGHRS and CDR2 is YFSETQ. DNA of the CDR3: TGCGCCAGCAGCTTGGACGGCAGGGTGAACACTGAAGCTTTCTTT. This codes for CASSLDGRVNTEAFF.

V gene TRBV7-9 combines with J gene TRBJ1-3, with D hard to call. Between the trimmed V and J ends, which lost 2 bases and 0 bases, there was a span of 17 bases. Germline V gene lookup returns CDR1 SEHNR and CDR2 FQNEAQ (reference sequence). There are 18 residues in the CDR3. CDR3 in DNA: TGTGCCAGCAGCTTACCCTACCACAGTGGGTACTCTGGAAACACCATATATTTT. Translation gives CASSLPYHSGYSGNTIYF.

The gene calls are TRBV2 and TRBJ2-3; TRBD2 matches at 7 bases. The V and J ends lost 8 bases and 1 base, in that order; junction bases with no gene match: 6. Germline CDR1 SNHLY, CDR2 FYNNEI. The CDR3 has 14 amino acids. This chain's CDR3 is CASSGTTRTDTQYF. In nucleotides, the CDR3 is TGTGCCAGCTCCGGGACTACTCGCACAGATACGCAGTATTTT.

The chain links TRBV9 to TRBJ1-3; TRBD1 aligns across 8 bases. With V trimmed by 5 bases and J by 4 bases, 8 bases remained unmatched. CDR1 and CDR2 from the germline V gene are SGDLS and YYNGEE. There are 15 residues in the CDR3. CDR3 sequence: CASSGRTGGGNTIYF. The CDR3 nucleotides are TGTGCCAGCAGTGGGAGAACAGGGGGAGGAAACACCATATATTTT.

In this sample, this clone turned up a few times. This rearrangement joins TRBV4-1 to TRBJ2-1; 7 bases match TRBD1. The germline V gene has CDR1 MGHRA and CDR2 YSYEKL. With V trimmed by 4 bases and J by 7 bases, 10 bases remained unmatched. This CDR3 is 15 amino acids long. This CDR3 is CASSLIQGITNEQFF. The DNA of the CDR3 is TGCGCCAGCAGCCTAATACAGGGGATAACTAATGAGCAGTTCTTC.